The 31 T cell receptor beta chains in this list originate from one sample, sequenced in a study of T cells after yellow fever vaccination. TCRdb re-called the 5' RACE reads through MiXCR, storing one row per CDR3 protein. The sample holds under 700,000 distinct CDR3 sequences, about a sixth seen once. The sample consisted of PBMCs, taken about 5 days after the first yellow fever vaccination. The receptors shown here come from a man between 18 and 29 years old who received the YFV17D yellow fever vaccine.

At least ten counts were recorded for this clonotype. The chain recombines TRBV29-1 with TRBJ2-5, with 8 bases aligning to TRBD2. The CDR3 loop spans 14 amino acids. The J segment lost 3 bases and the V segment lost 4 bases, leaving 7 bases of the junction unmatched. Per the germline V gene, CDR1 is SQVTM and CDR2 is ANQGSEA. The DNA for the CDR3 is TGCAGCGTTGGGCCGGGGGGGAGGAAAGAGACCCAGTACTTC. Translated: CSVGPGGRKETQYF.

This clonotype came up a few times. V is TRBV5-1 and J is TRBJ2-1, with 13 bases aligning to TRBD2. J gave up 10 bases and V 0 bases, and 10 bases lay outside the gene matches. Per germline, CDR1 SGHRS and CDR2 YFSETQ. This CDR3 has 17 residues. CDR3 sequence reads: CASSLAPTSGGASEQFF. The CDR3 DNA follows: TGCGCCAGCAGCTTGGCCCCCACTAGCGGGGGGGCAAGCGAGCAGTTCTTC.

This clonotype was detected a few times. As DNA, the CDR3 is TGTGCCACCAGTGATTTCAGGGACAGCCACAATGAGCAGTTCTTC. Its translation is CATSDFRDSHNEQFF. The gene calls are TRBV24-1 and TRBJ2-1; 7 bases are shared with TRBD1. Germline loops: CDR1 KGHDR, CDR2 SFDVKD. V gave up 1 base and J gave up 5 bases; unmatched junction bases: 4. This CDR3 is 15 amino acids long.

The chain combines TRBV7-2 with TRBJ2-5, with 10 bases fitting TRBD2. The J segment lost 1 base and the V segment lost 2 bases, leaving 7 bases of the junction unmatched. The germline V gene has CDR1 SGHTA and CDR2 FQGNSA. This CDR3 is 17 amino acids long. The CDR3 here is CASSLRTGLAVQETQYF. The CDR3, as DNA: TGTGCCAGCAGCTTACGAACTGGACTAGCGGTCCAAGAGACCCAGTACTTC.

This clonotype has at least ten counts. The chain uses TRBV6-5 and TRBJ1-1; TRBD1 is a possible D gene (6 bases). The germline V and J ends were trimmed by 0 bases and 4 bases, with 6 bases remaining between them. CDR1 is MNHEY and CDR2 is SVGAGI in the germline V gene. This CDR3 comprises 13 residues. Here the CDR3 reads CASSYSGGTEAFF. CDR3 nucleotides: TGTGCCAGCAGTTACTCAGGGGGCACTGAAGCTTTCTTT.

The table lists this clonotype with a few counts. This chain connects TRBV12-3 or TRBV12-4 to TRBJ2-4; possibly TRBD2 for D (5 bases). The CDR3 totals 16 residues. The germline V and J ends were trimmed by 6 bases and 3 bases, with 18 bases remaining between them. The CDR3 reads CASRPTRPFGKNIQYF. CDR3 nucleotide sequence: TGTGCCAGCAGACCAACTAGACCCTTCGGCAAAAACATTCAGTACTTC.

This clonotype was counted between two and nine times. CDR3 in amino acids: CASSPDRGDYEQYF. The CDR3 coding sequence is TGTGCCAGCAGCCCCGACAGGGGGGACTACGAGCAGTACTTC. The rearrangement links TRBV7-2 to TRBJ2-7; 9 bases map to TRBD1. The CDR3 is 14 residues long. V gave up 5 bases and J gave up 3 bases; unmatched junction bases: 5. The germline V gene has CDR1 SGHTA and CDR2 FQGNSA.

Only a few counts were recorded for this clonotype. The rearrangement joins TRBV23-1 to TRBJ2-3; TRBD2 is a possible D gene (5 bases). TRBV23-1 carries the ORF label, with uncertain function. V lost 4 bases to trimming and J lost 1 base, with 12 bases between them. The CDR3 loop spans 15 amino acids. The CDR3 DNA reads as TGCGCCAGCAGTCCTCCAAGCGGTCGCACAGATACGCAGTATTTT. This sequence encodes CASSPPSGRTDTQYF.

This clonotype appeared a few times. The chain uses TRBV29-1 and TRBJ1-1; D gene uncertain. Trimming stripped 4 bases from V and 0 bases from J, with 12 bases between. CDR3 length equals 14 residues. The germline V gene has CDR1 SQVTM and CDR2 ANQGSEA. The CDR3 spells CSVAKVSMNTEAFF. For the CDR3, the DNA is TGCAGCGTTGCGAAGGTCAGCATGAACACTGAAGCTTTCTTT.

The CDR3 DNA reads as TGTGCCAGTAGTATAGGCGACCTACCGTACAATGAGCAGTTCTTC. Protein: CASSIGDLPYNEQFF. The gene calls are TRBV19 and TRBJ2-1, with unresolved D. The V gene lost 1 base and the J gene lost 4 bases, with 11 bases spanning the gap. Germline V CDR1 and CDR2: LNHDA, SQIVND (reference sequence). This CDR3 region has 15 residues.

This clonotype was observed a few times. V and J are TRBV3-1 and TRBJ1-4; unclear D gene. Trimming took 0 bases from V and 5 from J, leaving 7 bases between them. This CDR3 spans 14 amino acids. The germline V gene encodes CDR1 LGHDT and CDR2 YNNKEL (reference sequence). This chain's CDR3 is CASSQEGYNEKLFF. The CDR3 bases are TGTGCCAGCAGCCAAGAGGGGTACAATGAAAAACTGTTTTTT.

The chain links TRBV18 to TRBJ1-2; 11 positions match TRBD1. The CDR3 is 16 amino acids. The junction had 6 bases not matched to a gene; V was cut back by 2 bases and J by 4 bases. Germline V gives CDR1 KGHSH, CDR2 LQKENI. CDR3 coding DNA: TGTGCCAGCTCACCAGCGTCAGGGACAGGGGGCTATGGCTACACCTTC. Translating gives CASSPASGTGGYGYTF.

The gene calls are TRBV24-1 and TRBJ2-3; 10 positions match TRBD1. Trimming cost V 9 bases and J 4 bases; bases outside gene matches: 9. CDR3 length: 15 residues. Germline assignment: CDR1 KGHDR and CDR2 SFDVKD. The CDR3 sequence: CATAAGQGRSDTQYF. Written as DNA, the CDR3 is TGTGCCACCGCGGCGGGACAGGGGAGGTCAGATACGCAGTATTTT.

The chain carries TRBV4-3 and TRBJ1-1; 8 bases align to TRBD1. Germline loops: CDR1 LGHNA, CDR2 YSLEER. The CDR3 runs 15 residues. The V gene end was trimmed by 3 bases and the J gene end by 1 base; junction bases not matched to a gene: 4. The CDR3 region is CASSHTGQENTEAFF. CDR3 in DNA: TGCGCCAGCAGCCATACGGGACAGGAGAACACTGAAGCTTTCTTT.

The gene calls are TRBV28 and TRBJ2-1; possibly TRBD1 for D (5 bases). Trimming shortened V by 2 bases and J by 9 bases, and 14 bases separated the two germline ends. Germline loops: CDR1 MDHEN, CDR2 SYDVKM. The CDR3 totals 14 residues. CDR3 DNA sequence: TGTGCCAGCAGTTTAACCAGGGCAAGAGGTGAGCAGTTCTTC. Translation: CASSLTRARGEQFF.

The chain uses TRBV5-1 and TRBJ1-5; the D gene is possibly TRBD1 (6 bases). V gave up 4 bases and J gave up 8 bases, with 13 bases separating them. The CDR3 has 13 amino acids. CDR1 is SGHRS, CDR2 YFSETQ, per germline. The CDR3: CASSPRGAEPQHF. CDR3 sequence (DNA): TGCGCCAGCAGCCCTAGGGGGGCCGAGCCCCAGCATTTT.

This clonotype was found a few times. The chain combines TRBV12-3 or TRBV12-4 with TRBJ2-1, with 14 bases that match TRBD2. The CDR3 is made up of 17 amino acids. With 7 bases clipped from V and 5 bases from J, the junction kept 10 bases outside the gene matches. As DNA, the CDR3 is TGTGCCAGCAACCTCACGGGACTAGCGGGGGTGGACAATGAGCAGTTCTTC. It yields the protein CASNLTGLAGVDNEQFF.

The chain uses TRBV20-1 and TRBJ1-1; D is uncertain. The germline gives CDR1 DFQATT, CDR2 SNEGSKA (reference sequence). V was pared by 6 bases and J by 3 bases, with 8 bases between. The CDR3 is 11 residues long. The CDR3, as DNA: TGCAGTGCCAAGGAGTACACTGAAGCTTTCTTT. Its protein product is CSAKEYTEAFF.

There are a few counts of this clonotype. This chain's CDR3 is CASSQPWDSLEAQQYF. The CDR3 bases are TGTGCCAGCAGTCAGCCGTGGGACTCCTTGGAGGCTCAGCAGTACTTC. This chain links TRBV28 with TRBJ2-7; possible D gene TRBD2, 6 bases. The V gene's germline CDR1 is MDHEN and CDR2 SYDVKM. V was shortened by 5 bases and J by 8 bases, with 25 bases between the two germline ends. The CDR3 is 16 amino acids.

The V gene is TRBV7-8, the J gene TRBJ2-1, with 9 nucleotides matching TRBD1. The CDR3 contains 17 residues. V was pared by 1 base and J by 4 bases, with 8 bases of the junction left unmatched. Germline CDR1 SGHVS, CDR2 FQNEAQ. CDR3 nucleotides: TGTGCCAGCAGCTTAGGCTTTCTCGGGACAGGGTACAATGAGCAGTTCTTC. It yields the protein CASSLGFLGTGYNEQFF.

The sample holds a few counts of this clonotype. This sequence joins TRBV6-1 and TRBJ2-6; no clear D gene. Germline CDR1 MNHNS, CDR2 SASEGT. V dropped 8 bases and J dropped 0 bases, with 8 bases sitting between them. This CDR3 has 14 residues. The CDR3 DNA sequence: TGTGCCAGCGGGCCGAACTCTGGGGCCAACGTCCTGACTTTC. Encoded protein: CASGPNSGANVLTF.

At least ten counts were recorded for this clonotype. The rearrangement uses TRBV6-2 or TRBV6-3 and TRBJ1-2; tentative D call: TRBD1 (6 bases). The CDR3 spans 13 residues. Trimming left V 7 bases short and J 2 bases short, with 11 bases between. From germline, CDR1 is MNHEY and CDR2 SVGEGT. The CDR3 spells CASTIDRNYGYTF. DNA of the CDR3: TGTGCCAGCACCATCGACAGGAACTATGGCTACACCTTC.

This clonotype has just a few counts. This rearrangement joins TRBV20-1 to TRBJ1-2, with D possibly being TRBD1 (5 bases). Germline assignment: CDR1 DFQATT and CDR2 SNEGSKA (reference sequence). Trimming cost V 5 bases and J 7 bases, with 11 bases left between them. This CDR3 is built from 11 residues. The CDR3 DNA reads TGCAGTGCTGCCCCGGGGGGTGGCTACACCTTC. It translates to CSAAPGGGYTF.

This clonotype was counted between two and nine times. The genes are TRBV7-9 and TRBJ1-4; no clear D gene. Germline V CDR1 and CDR2: SEHNR, FQNEAQ (reference sequence). V was cut by 5 bases and J by 3 bases, with 13 bases left in between. This CDR3 contains 15 residues. This CDR3 reads CASSPGAGSNEKLFF. As DNA, the CDR3 is TGTGCCAGCAGCCCTGGTGCGGGATCTAATGAAAAACTGTTTTTT.

This clonotype has more than one count but fewer than ten. The rearrangement uses TRBV6-1 and TRBJ2-5; 7 nucleotides agree with TRBD1. This CDR3 has 13 amino acids. From germline, CDR1 is MNHNS and CDR2 SASEGT. V dropped 7 bases and J dropped 5; count of bases not matched to a gene: 7. Written as DNA, the CDR3 is TGTGCCAGCATAGACCAGGGGGACGAGACCCAGTACTTC. It translates to CASIDQGDETQYF.

This clonotype was observed a handful of times. The genes are TRBV23-1 and TRBJ2-5; 9 bases map to TRBD2. TRBV23-1 is known as an ORF, though its function is uncertain. V shed 4 bases and J 4 bases; nucleotides not matched to a gene: 10. This CDR3 is built from 16 residues. The CDR3 DNA sequence: TGCGCCAGCAGTCTCTCTCTAGCGGGGCCACCAGAGACCCAGTACTTC. This sequence encodes CASSLSLAGPPETQYF.

A word on this clonotype: The junction departs from germline at one end; a sequencing error may be responsible. This sequence joins TRBV7-2 and TRBJ2-7, with 8 nucleotides matching TRBD2. This CDR3 region has 12 residues. Germline V gene data show CDR1 as SGHTA and CDR2 as FQGNSA. For the CDR3, the DNA is TGTGCCAGCAGCCCCCTCGGGGGGGGACTTTGCTTC. This translates into CASSPLGGGLCF.

This clonotype was counted between two and nine times. The chain combines TRBV18 with TRBJ2-1; the match to TRBD2 covers 9 bases. V dropped 1 base and J dropped 7; count of bases not matched to a gene: 5. Per germline, CDR1 KGHSH and CDR2 LQKENI. The CDR3 has 15 amino acids. CDR3 nucleotide sequence: TGTGCCAGCTCACCACTAGCGGGGGTTTGGAATGAGCAGTTCTTC. Its protein is CASSPLAGVWNEQFF.

CDR3 in amino acids: CASSPRGQFWNSDTGELFF. The CDR3 DNA sequence: TGCGCCAGCAGCCCAAGAGGACAGTTCTGGAACTCTGACACCGGGGAGCTGTTTTTT. The rearrangement links TRBV4-3 to TRBJ2-2; D is possibly TRBD1 (6 bases). CDR3 length: 19 residues. V shed 4 bases and J shed 3 bases, with 24 bases lying between them. Germline CDR1 and CDR2: LGHNA and YSLEER.

The V call is TRBV12-3 or TRBV12-4, the J call TRBJ2-7, with 10 positions matching TRBD1. The CDR3 is 13 amino acids. With 5 bases clipped from V and 6 bases from J, the junction kept 4 bases outside the gene matches. CDR3: CASSAGTGAEQYV. The CDR3 region has the DNA TGTGCCAGCAGTGCCGGGACAGGGGCCGAGCAGTACGTC.

This clonotype was seen once. The V gene is TRBV3-1, the J gene TRBJ2-3; no definite D call. Germline V CDR1 and CDR2: LGHDT, YNNKEL (reference sequence). CDR3 length equals 15 residues. Trimming took off 4 bases at V and 6 bases at J, with 17 bases between the two ends. CDR3 loop: CASSPSPTVRDTQYF. DNA for the CDR3: TGTGCCAGCAGCCCGAGCCCTACAGTGAGGGATACGCAGTATTTT.